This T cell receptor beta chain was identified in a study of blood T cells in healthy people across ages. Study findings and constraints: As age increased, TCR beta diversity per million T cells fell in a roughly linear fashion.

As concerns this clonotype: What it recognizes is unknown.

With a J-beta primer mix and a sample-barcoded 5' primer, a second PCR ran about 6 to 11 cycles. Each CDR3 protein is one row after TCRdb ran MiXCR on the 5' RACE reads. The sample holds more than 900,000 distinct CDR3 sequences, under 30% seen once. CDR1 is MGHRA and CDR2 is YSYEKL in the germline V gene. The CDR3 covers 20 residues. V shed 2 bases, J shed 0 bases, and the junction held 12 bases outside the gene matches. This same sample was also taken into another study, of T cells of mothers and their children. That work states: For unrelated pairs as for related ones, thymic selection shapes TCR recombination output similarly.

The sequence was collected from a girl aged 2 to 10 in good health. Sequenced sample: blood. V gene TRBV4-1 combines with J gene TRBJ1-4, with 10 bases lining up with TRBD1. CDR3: CASSQWLMRDRGATNEKLFF. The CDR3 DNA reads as TGCGCCAGCAGCCAATGGCTCATGAGGGACAGGGGCGCAACTAATGAAAAACTGTTTTTT.